The clone carrying this TCR beta chain was detected once. All enrollees were roughly 18 to 100 years old and from roughly 26 US areas. Recovery among Cohort 3 donors was established by two negative PCRs, clearance, or symptom resolution. Using immunoSEQ multiplex PCR, the repertoire was profiled, and TCRdb retains in-frame clones only, with some absent. This sample carries approximately 17,000 clones, around 88% of them seen once, and the ten largest clones take less than 5.5%. This entry is derived from a study of blood T cell repertoires in COVID-19. Overall study: Sites in the United States, Italy and Spain provided acute and convalescent COVID-19 samples.

The length of the CDR3 is 14 residues. Trimming cost V 7 bases and J 4 bases, with 16 bases left between them. Germline CDR1 MDHEN, CDR2 SYDVKM. The sample comprised PBMCs or T cells enriched from blood (not recorded which). This sequence was found in a young woman who had recovered from COVID-19. J is TRBJ1-2 and V is TRBV28, with TRBD1 as a possible D gene (5 bases). CDR3 sequence reads: CASTPGSGVYGYTF. For the CDR3, the DNA is TGTGCCAGCACCCCGGGATCGGGGGTCTATGGCTACACCTTC.